These T cell receptor beta chains were read from a single sample in a study of cytomegalovirus exposure and HLA in healthy donors. The method was immunoSEQ multiplex PCR; TCRdb's version includes in-frame clones alone and lacks a portion of them. The sample holds some 160,000 clones, about 84% seen once. Material for sequencing was PBMCs. These receptors originate from a male donor in good health and CMV-seronegative. Each CDR3 is given with its conserved first and last residue. Fields, in order: V gene, clone size, J gene, D gene, CDR3 protein, CDR3 DNA. The D gene is left open where the match is weak. Not every row has a clone size; where given, it reads once, few, many or a size class.

TRBV19	-	TRBJ2-5	-	CASSRNRGETQYF	TGTGCCAGTAGTAGGAATCGGGGGGAGACCCAGTACTTC
TRBV5-4	-	TRBJ2-7	TRBD2	CASSLNRDYSYEQYF	TGTGCCAGCAGCTTAAACCGGGACTACTCCTACGAGCAGTACTTC
TRBV28	-	TRBJ1-2	-	CASQRGGYYGYTF	TGTGCCAGCCAGCGGGGAGGCTACTATGGCTACACCTTC
TRBV7-8	-	TRBJ2-5	-	CASSFWTERQETQYF	TGTGCCAGCAGCTTTTGGACAGAACGACAAGAGACCCAGTACTTC
TRBV6-5	-	TRBJ2-7	TRBD1	CASSRDRGGAYEQYF	TGTGCCAGCAGCCGCGACAGGGGGGGGGCCTACGAGCAGTACTTC
TRBV27	-	TRBJ2-1	TRBD2	CASSPYGAGGPNEQFF	TGTGCCAGCAGTCCCTATGGTGCGGGGGGGCCAAATGAGCAGTTCTTC
TRBV5-6	-	TRBJ1-6	-	CASSLGQDYNF	TGTGCCAGCAGCTTAGGCCAGGACTACAACTTT
TRBV27	-	TRBJ1-2	-	CASRGQFNYGYTF	TGTGCCAGCAGAGGACAGTTTAACTATGGCTACACCTTC
TRBV2	-	TRBJ1-6	TRBD1	CASLRTGGSYNSPLHF	TGTGCCAGCCTTCGTACAGGGGGCTCCTATAATTCACCCCTCCACTTT
TRBV28	-	TRBJ2-3	TRBD2	CASSYTSGGKDTQYF	TGTGCCAGCAGTTATACTAGCGGAGGGAAAGATACGCAGTATTTT
TRBV27	-	TRBJ2-7	TRBD2	CASSLSGGISYEQYF	TGTGCCAGCAGCCTTAGCGGGGGAATCTCCTACGAGCAGTACTTC
TRBV7-3	-	TRBJ2-3	-	CASSFTGHTDTQYF	TGTGCCAGCAGCTTTACAGGGCACACAGATACGCAGTATTTT
TRBV20-1	-	TRBJ1-2	TRBD1	CSAGQGLGYTF	TGCAGTGCTGGACAGGGGCTTGGCTACACCTTC
TRBV2	-	TRBJ2-5	TRBD2	CASRGASGGAPQYF	TGTGCCAGCAGGGGAGCTAGCGGGGGCGCCCCGCAGTACTTC
TRBV30	-	TRBJ2-6	TRBD2	CAWSAAGTSGRWTGANVLTF	TGTGCCTGGAGTGCTGCCGGGACTAGCGGGAGGTGGACTGGGGCCAACGTCCTGACTTTC
TRBV28	once	TRBJ2-7	-	CASIPSGLETGDEYEQYF	TGTGCCAGCATCCCCAGCGGACTGGAAACGGGAGATGAGTACGAGCAGTACTTC
TRBV7-9	-	TRBJ2-7	-	CASSFSGVALEQYF	TGTGCCAGCAGCTTTTCCGGGGTCGCGCTCGAGCAGTACTTC
TRBV28	-	TRBJ2-2	TRBD2	CASSFQERETAIRTGELFF	TGTGCCAGCAGTTTCCAGGAGCGGGAGACCGCAATAAGGACCGGGGAGCTGTTTTTT
TRBV30	once	TRBJ2-1	TRBD2	CACARGTSGSWEQFF	TGTGCCTGCGCAAGGGGGACTAGCGGGAGTTGGGAGCAGTTCTTC
TRBV20-1	few	TRBJ2-7	-	CSAKPKEQYF	TGCAGTGCTAAGCCCAAGGAGCAGTACTTC